A selection of T cell receptor beta chains follows, all from one sample in a study of T cell repertoires in cytomegalovirus infection. TCRdb reprocessed the reads via MiXCR and lists one record per CDR3 protein. The table has roughly 250,000 distinct CDR3 sequences, 9% to 15% seen once. Input material: PBMCs. These receptors were obtained from a human donor in good health (CMV status not recorded). Some clones in this sample may be carry-over from other donors' samples. Each CDR3 is given with its conserved first and last residue. The D gene is left open where the match is weak. Clone size, where shown, is once, few, many, or a class for clones that have expanded.

size	length	V	D	J	DNA	CDR3
many	13	TRBV6-5	-	TRBJ1-5	TGTGCCAGCAGTTACTCTGGGCCTGAGCCCCAGCATTTT	CASSYSGPEPQHF
-	14	TRBV19	TRBD1	TRBJ2-7	TGTGCCAGTTCTGGACAGGGGTGGACCTACGAGCAGTACTTC	CASSGQGWTYEQYF
many	13	TRBV12-3/TRBV12-4	-	TRBJ2-5	TGTGCCAGCAGCTTCGCTCTTCAAGAGACCCAGTACTTC	CASSFALQETQYF
few	15	TRBV3-1	-	TRBJ2-4	TGTGCCAGCACCCCTCAGGGGGGCGCGGAAAACATTCAGTACTTC	CASTPQGGAENIQYF
many	14	TRBV7-2	-	TRBJ2-1	TGTGCCAGCAGTAAGCGGGGCCAGGGGGTTGAGCAGTTCTTC	CASSKRGQGVEQFF
few	15	TRBV19	TRBD2	TRBJ2-3	TGTGCCACTTCAAAGACTAGCGGTATCACAGATACGCAGTATTTT	CATSKTSGITDTQYF
many	12	TRBV7-2	-	TRBJ1-6	TGTGCCAGCAGCTTCAAAGGGTCTCCCCTCCACTTT	CASSFKGSPLHF
many	14	TRBV7-2	-	TRBJ1-1	TGTGCCAGCAGCCTCAGGGTGCTGAACACTGAAGCTTTCTTT	CASSLRVLNTEAFF
few	13	TRBV6-2/TRBV6-3	TRBD1	TRBJ1-2	TGTGCCAGCAGTCATCAACAGGGGAACGGCTACACCTTC	CASSHQQGNGYTF
many	13	TRBV7-2	-	TRBJ2-7	TGTGCCAGCAGACTGGACCTAGTCTACGAGCAGTACTTC	CASRLDLVYEQYF
many	14	TRBV6-2/TRBV6-3	-	TRBJ2-3	TGTGCCAGCAGTTACCGCCCCGAGGGGGATACGCAGTATTTT	CASSYRPEGDTQYF
-	13	TRBV29-1	TRBD2	TRBJ2-3	TGCAGCGTCCGGACTAGCGGGAGGGACACGCAGTATTTT	CSVRTSGRDTQYF
-	12	TRBV18	-	TRBJ2-7	TGTGCCAGCCGGGAGACCTCCTACGAGCAGTACTTC	CASRETSYEQYF
-	17	TRBV27	-	TRBJ2-7	TGTGCCAGCAGTTTAGGGGCAAGGGCTGGACGCTCCTACGAGCAGTACTTC	CASSLGARAGRSYEQYF
few	15	TRBV19	-	TRBJ1-3	TGTGCCAGTAGTATAGCAGGGAGCTCTGGAAACACCATATATTTT	CASSIAGSSGNTIYF
-	15	TRBV7-2	-	TRBJ2-3	TGTGCCAGCAGCTTAGTGGACCTAGGGGTGGATACGCAGTATTTT	CASSLVDLGVDTQYF
-	16	TRBV19	TRBD1	TRBJ1-5	TGTGCCAGTAACGGTTGGGACAGGGGGCTGAATCAGCCCCAGCATTTT	CASNGWDRGLNQPQHF
many	15	TRBV7-8	TRBD2	TRBJ2-5	TGTGCCAGCAGCTACGGGACTAGCGGTCAAGAGACCCAGTACTTC	CASSYGTSGQETQYF
few	13	TRBV30	-	TRBJ2-5	TGTGCCTGGAGTGTAACTAGACGGGAGACCCAGTACTTC	CAWSVTRRETQYF
few	14	TRBV5-5	-	TRBJ2-3	TGTGCCAGCAGGGTGGACGGTAGCACAGATACGCAGTATTTT	CASRVDGSTDTQYF
many	18	TRBV4-2	-	TRBJ2-2	TGTGCCAGCAGCCAAGATCGAAGTAGGGGAACGAACACCGGGGAGCTGTTTTTT	CASSQDRSRGTNTGELFF
-	15	TRBV28	TRBD1	TRBJ1-3	TGTGCCAGCAGCACAGGACAGGTCGCGGGAAACACCATATATTTT	CASSTGQVAGNTIYF
many	18	TRBV6-6	TRBD2	TRBJ2-1	TGTGCCAGCAGTTACTCACCCCGGAATAGCGGGAGTGGCAATGAGCAGTTCTTC	CASSYSPRNSGSGNEQFF
-	14	TRBV6-2/TRBV6-3	TRBD1	TRBJ2-7	TGTGCCAGCAGTCCCGGGACAGGGCTCCGCGAGCAGTACTTC	CASSPGTGLREQYF
few	16	TRBV7-3	TRBD1	TRBJ2-2	TGTGCCAGCAGCTTAACACCAGGGGGTGGAACCGGGGAGCTGTTTTTT	CASSLTPGGGTGELFF
few	13	TRBV11-1	-	TRBJ1-2	TGTGCCAGCAGCCCATTCACTGGCGGGGGCTACACCTTC	CASSPFTGGGYTF
many	19	TRBV7-9	TRBD2	TRBJ2-3	TGTGCCAGCAGCTACCAAGGAGTAGCGGGGATACCTAGCACAGATACGCAGTATTTT	CASSYQGVAGIPSTDTQYF
-	12	TRBV29-1	-	TRBJ2-7	TGCAGCGTTGAGAACGACAGCTACGAGCAGTACTTC	CSVENDSYEQYF
-	14	TRBV14	-	TRBJ2-1	TGTGCCAGCAGCCAAGATCCAGGACTTCATGAGCAGTTCTTC	CASSQDPGLHEQFF
-	15	TRBV7-9	-	TRBJ1-1	TGTGCCAGCAGCTTAAATACAGGTCAGAACACTGAAGCTTTCTTT	CASSLNTGQNTEAFF
-	17	TRBV6-2/TRBV6-3	TRBD2	TRBJ2-2	TGTGCCAGCAGTGCTACTTCGACTAGCGGGAGTACCGGGGAGCTGTTTTTT	CASSATSTSGSTGELFF
many	19	TRBV7-8	TRBD2	TRBJ2-7	TGTGCCAGCAGCTTAGCTACGGGTGCGGCGGGGGGCAACTCCTACGAGCAGTACTTC	CASSLATGAAGGNSYEQYF
few	12	TRBV29-1	TRBD1	TRBJ1-2	TGCAGCGCCCTTCCGACAGGGAGTGGCTACACCTTC	CSALPTGSGYTF
-	14	TRBV28	TRBD2	TRBJ2-5	TGTGCCAGCAGGGCGGGACTAGCGGGAGAGACCCAGTACTTC	CASRAGLAGETQYF
many	15	TRBV7-2	-	TRBJ1-1	TGTGCCAGCAGCTTAGTGGCAGGGACGGGCACTGAAGCTTTCTTT	CASSLVAGTGTEAFF
many	15	TRBV7-2	TRBD1	TRBJ1-6	TGTGCCAGCAGCTCAAGGGGACAGGGACGTTCACCCCTCCACTTT	CASSSRGQGRSPLHF
few	15	TRBV4-3	-	TRBJ2-5	TGCGCCAGCAGCCAAGATAGCAAGGGTCGGGAGACCCAGTACTTC	CASSQDSKGRETQYF
-	17	TRBV24-1	TRBD1	TRBJ2-3	TGTGCCACTTCTACCGGACGGACAGGGGGCGCGTCAGATACGCAGTATTTT	CATSTGRTGGASDTQYF
many	14	TRBV7-2	TRBD1	TRBJ2-1	TGTGCCAGCAGCCGCAGGGGGCTCTACAATGAGCAGTTCTTC	CASSRRGLYNEQFF